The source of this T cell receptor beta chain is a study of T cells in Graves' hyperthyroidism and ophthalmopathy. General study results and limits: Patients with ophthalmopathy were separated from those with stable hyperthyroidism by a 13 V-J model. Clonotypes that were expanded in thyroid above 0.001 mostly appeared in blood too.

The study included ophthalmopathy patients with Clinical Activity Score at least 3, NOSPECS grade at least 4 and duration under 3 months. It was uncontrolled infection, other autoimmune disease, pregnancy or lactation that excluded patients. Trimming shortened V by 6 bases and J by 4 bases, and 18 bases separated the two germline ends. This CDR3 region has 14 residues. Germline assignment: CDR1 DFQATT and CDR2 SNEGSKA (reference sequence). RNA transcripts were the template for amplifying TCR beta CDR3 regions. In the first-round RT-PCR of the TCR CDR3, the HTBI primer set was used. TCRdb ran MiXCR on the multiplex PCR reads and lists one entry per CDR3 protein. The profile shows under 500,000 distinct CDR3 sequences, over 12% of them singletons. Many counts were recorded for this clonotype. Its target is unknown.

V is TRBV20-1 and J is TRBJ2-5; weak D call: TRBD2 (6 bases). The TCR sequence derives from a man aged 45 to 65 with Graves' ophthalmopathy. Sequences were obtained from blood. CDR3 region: CSATDRGRRETQYF. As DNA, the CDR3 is TGCAGTGCCACAGACCGGGGGAGGAGAGAGACCCAGTACTTC.